Each of the 22 T cell receptor beta chains below was sequenced from the same sample in a study of shared clonotypes between healthy human individuals (dated by TCRdb to 2018 to 2021). Receptor amplification or capture employed the immunoSEQ multiplex PCR assay. In its TCRdb copy, this immuneACCESS table keeps in-frame sequences only and misses some clones. Where compared with another copy, unresolved V genes explain less than half of these, and the others have no known cause. For this sample there are roughly 850,000 clones; roughly 96% appear just once. The top ten clones comprise about 0.25% of the sample. For the CD8 naive samples, CD45RO-negative cells were positively selected for CCR7, yielding a CD45RA+CCR7+ population from which TemRA cells were excluded. Sequencing input: naive CD8+ T cells sorted from blood. In the paper's terms, the cell subset or site label means: CD45RA+CCR7+. The source is a man aged 25-45 years in good health.

The rearrangement uses TRBV27 and TRBJ2-7, with D unclear. CDR1 MNHEY and CDR2 SMNVEV come from the germline V gene (reference sequence). V was clipped by 0 bases and J by 9 bases, with 12 bases between them. There are 13 residues in the CDR3. The chain's CDR3 is CASSLSVSTSQYF. DNA of the CDR3: TGTGCCAGCAGTTTATCGGTCAGCACGTCGCAGTACTTC.

This chain connects TRBV4-1 to TRBJ1-4, with 8 positions matching TRBD1. The junction had 12 bases not matched to a gene; V was cut back by 4 bases and J by 8 bases. The CDR3 contains 16 residues. CDR1 MGHRA and CDR2 YSYEKL come from the germline V gene. DNA of the CDR3: TGCGCCAGCAGCCTAGGGCCGCAGGGGGCGATGGAAAAACTGTTTTTT. Its protein is CASSLGPQGAMEKLFF.

The rearrangement uses TRBV27 and TRBJ1-1; possible D gene TRBD1, 6 bases. Trimming left V 7 bases short and J 4 bases short, with 10 bases between. The CDR3 has 12 residues. The germline gives CDR1 MNHEY, CDR2 SMNVEV (reference sequence). For the CDR3, the DNA is TGTGCCAGCAAGGGGGGGCCCACTGAAGCTTTCTTT. Translated: CASKGGPTEAFF.

This clone is a singleton in its sample. The chain has TRBV11-2 and TRBJ2-2, with D hard to call. Germline lookup yields CDR1 SGHAT and CDR2 FQNNGV. The CDR3 runs 15 residues. V lost 0 bases, J lost 3 bases, and 8 bases lay in between. As DNA, the CDR3 is TGTGCCAGCAGCTTAGAGGACGGATACACCGGGGAGCTGTTTTTT. Amino acid sequence: CASSLEDGYTGELFF.

The J gene is TRBJ2-3, the V gene TRBV5-4; possibly TRBD1 or TRBD2 for D (6 bases each). The V gene lost 4 bases and the J gene lost 2 bases, with 11 bases spanning the gap. The CDR3 has 14 amino acids. Germline assignment: CDR1 SGHNT and CDR2 YYREEE (reference sequence). CDR3 residues: CASSEGGFTDTQYF. In DNA, the CDR3 is TGTGCCAGCAGCGAGGGGGGATTCACAGATACGCAGTATTTT.

The V gene is TRBV6-6, the J gene TRBJ2-5; 8 positions agree with TRBD2. The CDR3 has 14 amino acids. After removal of 6 bases from V and 2 bases from J, the junction contained 5 bases not matched to a gene. The germline V gene has CDR1 MNHNY and CDR2 SVGAGI (reference sequence). The CDR3 region has the DNA TGTGCCAGCAGGGCGCGGGGGGCACAAGAGACCCAGTACTTC. This encodes CASRARGAQETQYF.

The J gene is TRBJ2-3, the V gene TRBV30; 9 bases are a match to TRBD2. The V segment lost 2 bases and the J segment 2 bases; nucleotides outside the gene matches: 5. Germline CDR1 reads GTSNPN; CDR2 reads SVGIG (reference sequence). This CDR3 comprises 15 residues. The CDR3 region has the DNA TGTGCCTGGAGTTGGGCTAGCGGGGACACAGATACGCAGTATTTT. Translation: CAWSWASGDTDTQYF.

The V call is TRBV7-9, the J call TRBJ2-3; D unresolved. The CDR3 runs 11 residues. Trimming took 7 bases from V and 2 from J, leaving 4 bases between them. Germline loops: CDR1 SEHNR, CDR2 FQNEAQ (reference sequence). The CDR3, as DNA: TGTGCCAGCACCCACACAGATACGCAGTATTTT. It encodes CASTHTDTQYF.

The V call is TRBV15, the J call TRBJ1-1; no definite D call. In germline, CDR1 is LNHNV, CDR2 YYDKDF (reference sequence). V shed 0 bases and J shed 6 bases, with 17 bases lying between them. The CDR3 totals 16 residues. In nucleotides, the CDR3 is TGTGCCACCAGCAGAGATCGGTCGTACCAGGCCTCTGAAGCTTTCTTT. Encoded protein: CATSRDRSYQASEAFF.

The chain links TRBV11-2 to TRBJ2-7, with TRBD2 identical over 10 bases. Per germline, CDR1 SGHAT and CDR2 FQNNGV. CDR3 length equals 15 residues. J was trimmed by 4 bases and V by 2 bases; bases with no gene match: 5. CDR3 amino acids: CASSLRLAGVYEQYF. Here the CDR3 DNA reads TGTGCCAGCAGCTTACGTCTAGCGGGAGTTTACGAGCAGTACTTC.

The chain recombines TRBV30 with TRBJ1-1; the D is unclear. The germline CDR1 and CDR2 sequences are GTSNPN and SVGIG (reference sequence). V was clipped by 0 bases and J by 7 bases, with 3 bases between them. This CDR3 comprises 10 residues. The CDR3 spells CAWSVGEAFF. The CDR3 DNA reads TGTGCCTGGAGTGTGGGTGAAGCTTTCTTT.

The chain has TRBV9 and TRBJ2-3; D is perhaps TRBD1 (6 bases). Germline-derived CDR1 and CDR2 are SGDLS and YYNGEE. The germline V and J ends were trimmed by 0 bases and 2 bases, with 10 bases remaining between them. This CDR3 has 15 amino acids. The CDR3 DNA reads as TGTGCCAGCAGCGTAGCATGGGGGCACACAGATACGCAGTATTTT. Protein sequence: CASSVAWGHTDTQYF.

The chain links TRBV29-1 to TRBJ2-3; 7 bases fit TRBD2. The CDR3 extends over 15 amino acids. Germline assignment: CDR1 SQVTM and CDR2 ANQGSEA. V lost 6 bases, J lost 0 bases, and 9 bases stayed unmatched. This CDR3 reads CSVGLLADSTDTQYF. For the CDR3, the DNA is TGCAGCGTGGGACTTCTAGCGGACAGCACAGATACGCAGTATTTT.

V is TRBV5-1 and J is TRBJ1-3; perhaps TRBD1 as D (5 bases). V was shortened by 4 bases and J by 4 bases, with 9 bases between the two germline ends. The CDR3 spans 13 residues. Per germline, CDR1 SGHRS and CDR2 YFSETQ. This CDR3 reads CASSKGLGNTIYF. In DNA form, the CDR3 reads TGCGCCAGCAGCAAGGGACTAGGAAACACCATATATTTT.

The genes are TRBV7-2 and TRBJ2-7; a weak D match, TRBD2 (6 bases). This CDR3 region has 15 residues. V was pared by 3 bases and J by 4 bases, with 16 bases between. The germline CDR1 and CDR2 sequences are SGHTA and FQGNSA. The CDR3 here is CASSFREFRGYEQYF. The CDR3 DNA reads TGTGCCAGCAGCTTCCGGGAGTTCCGTGGGTACGAGCAGTACTTC.

The chain is built from TRBV7-9 and TRBJ2-3; 9 bases agree with TRBD2. CDR1 is SEHNR, CDR2 FQNEAQ, per germline (reference sequence). The CDR3 is 16 residues long. The V gene end was trimmed by 4 bases and the J gene end by 3 bases; junction bases not matched to a gene: 8. CDR3 bases: TGTGCCAGCAGCTCAACACAAAGCGGGAGGACAGATACGCAGTATTTT. This codes for CASSSTQSGRTDTQYF.

The chain recombines TRBV27 with TRBJ2-3; possible D gene TRBD1, 6 bases. The CDR3 runs 13 residues. V lost 7 bases and J lost 0, with 8 bases in between. Germline assignment: CDR1 MNHEY and CDR2 SMNVEV (reference sequence). The CDR3 sequence: CASNRVSTDTQYF. In DNA form, the CDR3 reads TGTGCCAGCAACAGGGTCAGCACAGATACGCAGTATTTT.

This clone came up once. The V and J genes are TRBV9 and TRBJ1-5; D is unclear. Germline CDR1 is SGDLS and CDR2 is YYNGEE. Between the trimmed V and J ends, which lost 0 bases and 1 base, there was a span of 8 bases. The CDR3 is 15 residues long. Written as DNA, the CDR3 is TGTGCCAGCAGCGTAGCGGGTAGCAGCAATCAGCCCCAGCATTTT. Protein sequence: CASSVAGSSNQPQHF.

The rearrangement links TRBV6-5 to TRBJ2-1; the D is unclear. CDR3 length equals 15 residues. The V end was cut by 5 bases, the J end by 10 bases, with 21 bases between. Germline V gene data show CDR1 as MNHEY and CDR2 as SVGAGI. This CDR3 is CASSMTITTLGEQFF. In DNA form, the CDR3 reads TGTGCCAGCAGTATGACAATCACTACGCTCGGGGAGCAGTTCTTC.

The chain uses TRBV15 and TRBJ2-7; TRBD1 might be the D (5 bases). V shed 0 bases and J shed 6 bases, with 9 bases lying between them. Germline V gives CDR1 LNHNV, CDR2 YYDKDF (reference sequence). The CDR3 consists of 13 residues. The CDR3 DNA reads TGTGCCACCAGCAGAGAGGGGCCAGCCGAGCAGTACTTC. Amino acid sequence: CATSREGPAEQYF.

The V gene is TRBV7-9, the J gene TRBJ1-4; the match to TRBD1 covers 7 bases. Per the germline V gene, CDR1 is SEHNR and CDR2 is FQNEAQ (reference sequence). Trimming at V came to 6 bases and at J to 8 bases, leaving 6 bases not matched to a gene. The length of the CDR3 is 13 residues. CDR3 region: CASSDRVPEKLFF. CDR3 nucleotides: TGTGCCAGCAGTGACAGGGTGCCCGAAAAACTGTTTTTT.

This chain joins TRBV7-9 and TRBJ1-2; D is uncertain. V was trimmed by 5 bases and J by 6 bases, leaving 13 bases between them. Germline V CDR1 and CDR2: SEHNR, FQNEAQ (reference sequence). The CDR3 is 13 residues long. Here the CDR3 DNA reads TGTGCCAGCAGCCCCCGGGGAGGCGATGGCTACACCTTC. This sequence encodes CASSPRGGDGYTF. The full variable domain, rest sourced from reference TRBV7-9 and TRBJ1-2, is DTGVSQNPRHKITKRGQNVTFRCDPISEHNRLYWYRQTLGQGPEFLTYFQNEAQLEKSRLLSDRFSAERPKGSFSTLEIQRTEQGDSAMYLCASSPRGGDGYTFGSGTRLTVV.